The source of this T cell receptor (beta chain) is a study of cytomegalovirus exposure and HLA in healthy donors. Notes on the study in general: Being indistinguishable, some V segments were excluded, TRBV6-2 and TRBV6-3 among them.

Healthy people donating bone marrow made up the donors. Concerning this clone itself: Antigen unknown.

PCR employed 60 Vbeta and 13 Jbeta primers. Clones were sequenced by immunoSEQ multiplex PCR, and TCRdb holds only the in-frame ones, with some missing. The sample has 180,000 or so clones, roughly 80% seen once. CDR1 and CDR2 (germline): LNHNV, YYDKDF (reference sequence). This CDR3 is 17 amino acids long. The ends were cut back, 1 base at V and 3 bases at J, with 16 bases in the middle. The rearrangement joins TRBV15 to TRBJ1-5; D not resolved. This clonotype was obtained from a woman aged 40 to 49 in good health and CMV-seropositive. What was sequenced was PBMCs. In nucleotides, the CDR3 is TGTGCCACCAGCAGAGTCGTCGGGTCTTACTTCAATCAGCCCCAGCATTTT. It translates to CATSRVVGSYFNQPQHF. Combining the CDR3 with reference TRBV15 and TRBJ1-5 gives the whole variable domain DAMVIQNPRYQVTQFGKPVTLSCSQTLNHNVMYWYQQKSSQAPKLLFHYYDKDFNNEADTPDNFQSRRPNTSFCFLDIRSPGLGDTAMYLCATSRVVGSYFNQPQHFGDGTRLSIL.